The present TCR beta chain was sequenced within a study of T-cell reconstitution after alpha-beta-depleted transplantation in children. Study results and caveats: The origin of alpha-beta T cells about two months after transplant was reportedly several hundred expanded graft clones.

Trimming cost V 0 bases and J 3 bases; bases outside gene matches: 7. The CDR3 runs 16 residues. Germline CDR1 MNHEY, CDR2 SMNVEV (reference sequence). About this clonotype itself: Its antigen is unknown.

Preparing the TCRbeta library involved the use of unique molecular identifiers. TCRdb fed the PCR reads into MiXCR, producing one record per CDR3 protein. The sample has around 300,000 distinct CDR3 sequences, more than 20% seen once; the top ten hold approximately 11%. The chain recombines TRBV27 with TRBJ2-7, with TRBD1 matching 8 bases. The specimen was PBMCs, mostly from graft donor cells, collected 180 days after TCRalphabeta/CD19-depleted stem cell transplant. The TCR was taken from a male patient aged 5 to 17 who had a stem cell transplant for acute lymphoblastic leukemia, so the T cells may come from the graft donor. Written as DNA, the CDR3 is TGTGCCAGCAGTTTATCGTGGCAGGGGGCCCTCTACGAGCAGTACTTC. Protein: CASSLSWQGALYEQYF.